This is a list of T cell receptor beta chains from one sample in a study of vaccination effects on CD4 cells after COVID-19. Using immunoSEQ multiplex PCR, the repertoire was profiled, and TCRdb retains in-frame clones only, with some absent. The sample comprises about 58,000 clones, about 83% of which are singletons, and approximately 3% rests with the top ten. The antigens of these receptors remain unknown. Sequencing used CD4+ T cells from PBMCs cultured without peptide, obtained before COVID-19 vaccination. The source of these receptors is a human donor who received a COVID-19 vaccine. The CDR3 runs from the conserved cysteine through the conserved F or W. The order of the fields is clone size, J gene, V gene, D gene, CDR3 protein, CDR3 DNA. A D gene is named only where the DNA matches it firmly. Size is stated for part of the rows, as once, few or many counts, or as a class when the clone is expanded.

-	TRBJ2-2	TRBV7-3	-	CASSPTRSPNTGELFF	TGTGCCAGCAGCCCGACAAGGTCACCGAACACCGGGGAGCTGTTTTTT
once	TRBJ2-1	TRBV6-5	-	CASSLSANEQFF	TGTGCCAGCAGTTTATCGGCCAATGAGCAGTTCTTC
-	TRBJ2-5	TRBV18	-	CASSQGVGETQYF	TGTGCCAGCTCACAGGGGGTCGGAGAGACCCAGTACTTC
once	TRBJ1-4	TRBV6-6	-	CASSYSREPLSLFF	TGTGCCAGCAGTTACTCGCGGGAGCCTTTATCGTTGTTTTTT
-	TRBJ1-5	TRBV18	-	CASSPFDAAVAQPQHF	TGTGCCAGCTCCCCGTTCGACGCTGCCGTAGCTCAGCCCCAGCATTTT
-	TRBJ2-5	TRBV5-1	TRBD1	CASSSGQGGTQYF	TGCGCCAGCAGCTCAGGACAGGGCGGGACCCAGTACTTC
-	TRBJ2-3	TRBV5-4	-	CASSLRAGALDTQYF	TGTGCCAGCAGCTTAAGGGCGGGGGCATTAGATACGCAGTATTTT
-	TRBJ2-3	TRBV28	-	CASSFGDLSTDTQYF	TGTGCCAGCAGTTTTGGGGACCTCAGCACAGATACGCAGTATTTT
-	TRBJ1-2	TRBV6-5	TRBD1	CASSGTGAYGYTF	TGTGCCAGCAGCGGGACAGGCGCCTATGGCTACACCTTC
-	TRBJ2-3	TRBV5-6	-	CASSPLGGSTDTQYF	TGTGCCAGCAGCCCCCTGGGGGGAAGCACAGATACGCAGTATTTT
-	TRBJ1-2	TRBV28	-	CASRDSGTRIYGYTF	TGTGCCAGCAGGGACTCCGGGACACGTATTTATGGCTACACCTTC
-	TRBJ1-2	TRBV28	TRBD1	CASSSTGVHYGYTF	TGTGCCAGCAGTTCGACAGGGGTCCACTATGGCTACACCTTC
-	TRBJ2-5	TRBV5-1	-	CASSLEGGYETQYF	TGCGCCAGCAGCTTGGAGGGCGGGTACGAGACCCAGTACTTC
-	TRBJ2-5	TRBV2	TRBD1	CASTRQGQATQYF	TGTGCCAGCACCAGACAGGGCCAGGCGACCCAGTACTTC
-	TRBJ1-3	TRBV19	-	CASATVTSGNTIYF	TGTGCCAGTGCGACGGTAACCTCTGGAAACACCATATATTTT
-	TRBJ1-2	TRBV24-1	-	CATSDSHSALWYGYTF	TGTGCCACCAGTGATTCCCACAGTGCCCTTTGGTATGGCTACACCTTC
-	TRBJ2-3	TRBV5-1	-	CASSPGGSTDTQYF	TGCGCCAGCAGCCCAGGAGGGAGCACAGATACGCAGTATTTT
few	TRBJ1-2	TRBV3-1/TRBV3-2	-	CASSQEIRRVDGYTF	TGTGCCAGCAGCCAAGAAATTAGAAGGGTAGATGGCTACACCTTC
once	TRBJ2-3	TRBV7-3	-	CASSLSGSFTDTQYF	TGTGCCAGCAGCTTATCGGGGTCTTTCACAGATACGCAGTATTTT
-	TRBJ1-2	TRBV3-1/TRBV3-2	TRBD1	CASSQVDRAGYTF	TGTGCCAGCAGCCAAGTGGACAGGGCTGGCTACACCTTC
-	TRBJ1-5	TRBV5-6	TRBD1	CASSFSDRRQPQHF	TGTGCCAGCAGCTTCTCGGACAGGCGACAGCCCCAGCATTTT
once	TRBJ1-1	TRBV19	TRBD1	CASSRQGLRAEAFF	TGTGCCAGTAGTAGACAGGGGCTCCGCGCTGAAGCTTTCTTT
-	TRBJ2-1	TRBV4-3	TRBD1	CASSLGQGVYNEQFF	TGCGCCAGCAGCCTGGGACAGGGGGTCTACAATGAGCAGTTCTTC
-	TRBJ2-6	TRBV7-2	-	CASSRDGFGRLSGANVLTF	TGTGCCAGCAGCCGGGACGGATTTGGGCGCCTCTCTGGGGCCAACGTCCTGACTTTC
few	TRBJ1-1	TRBV9	-	CASSVSPDTEAFF	TGTGCCAGCAGCGTCAGTCCCGACACTGAAGCTTTCTTT
-	TRBJ2-1	TRBV19	TRBD2	CASSIVSGGANNEQFF	TGTGCCAGTAGTATTGTGAGCGGGGGGGCGAACAATGAGCAGTTCTTC